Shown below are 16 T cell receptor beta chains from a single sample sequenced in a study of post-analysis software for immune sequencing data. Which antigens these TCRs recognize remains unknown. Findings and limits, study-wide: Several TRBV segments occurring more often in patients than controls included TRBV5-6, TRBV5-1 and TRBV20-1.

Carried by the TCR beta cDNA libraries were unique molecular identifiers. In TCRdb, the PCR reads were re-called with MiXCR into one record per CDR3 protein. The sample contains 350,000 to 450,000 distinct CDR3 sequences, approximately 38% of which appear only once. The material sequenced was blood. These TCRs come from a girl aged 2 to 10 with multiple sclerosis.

The CDR3 DNA reads TGTGCCAGCAGCTTCACCCCCGTTTCCCATGAGCAGTTCTTC. This codes for CASSFTPVSHEQFF. This sequence joins TRBV7-2 and TRBJ2-1; D gene ambiguous. The CDR3 has 14 residues. V shed 3 bases and J shed 8 bases, with 14 bases lying between them. The germline V gene encodes CDR1 SGHTA and CDR2 FQGNSA.

CDR3 protein: CSAAKFYSNQPQHF. The CDR3 coding sequence is TGCAGTGCCGCAAAATTCTATAGCAATCAGCCCCAGCATTTT. This sequence joins TRBV20-1 and TRBJ1-5, with no clear D. The CDR3 is 14 residues long. CDR1 DFQATT and CDR2 SNEGSKA come from the germline V gene (reference sequence). The V gene lost 6 bases and the J gene lost 0 bases, with 12 bases spanning the gap.

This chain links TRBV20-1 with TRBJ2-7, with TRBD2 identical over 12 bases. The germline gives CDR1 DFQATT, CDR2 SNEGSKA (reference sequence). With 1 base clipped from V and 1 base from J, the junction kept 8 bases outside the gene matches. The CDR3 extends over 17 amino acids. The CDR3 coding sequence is TGCAGTGCTAGAGCTGCTAGCGGGAGGGCCAGGTCCTACGAGCAGTACTTC. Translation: CSARAASGRARSYEQYF.

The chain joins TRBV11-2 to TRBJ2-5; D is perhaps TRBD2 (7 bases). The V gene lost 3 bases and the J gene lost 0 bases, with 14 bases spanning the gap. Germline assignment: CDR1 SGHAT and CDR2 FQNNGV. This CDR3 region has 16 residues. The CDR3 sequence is CASSFAGADYQETQYF. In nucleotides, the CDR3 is TGTGCCAGCAGCTTCGCGGGGGCGGACTACCAAGAGACCCAGTACTTC. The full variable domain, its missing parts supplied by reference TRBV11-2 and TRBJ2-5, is EAGVAQSPRYKIIEKRQSVAFWCNPISGHATLYWYQQILGQGPKLLIQFQNNGVVDDSQLPKDRFSAERLKGVDSTLKIQPAKLEDSAVYLCASSFAGADYQETQYFGPGTRLLVL.

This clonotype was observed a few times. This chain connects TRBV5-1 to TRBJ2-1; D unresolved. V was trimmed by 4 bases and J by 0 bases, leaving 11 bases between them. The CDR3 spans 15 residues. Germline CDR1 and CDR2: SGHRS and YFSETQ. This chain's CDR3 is CASSPGRNSYNEQFF. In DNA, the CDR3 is TGCGCCAGCAGCCCCGGACGGAACTCCTACAATGAGCAGTTCTTC.

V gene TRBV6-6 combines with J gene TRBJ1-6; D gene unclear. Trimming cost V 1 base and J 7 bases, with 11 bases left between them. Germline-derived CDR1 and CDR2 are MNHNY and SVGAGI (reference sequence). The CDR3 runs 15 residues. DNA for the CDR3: TGTGCCAGCAGTTACTGGTCACACGGGAATTCACCCCTCCACTTT. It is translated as CASSYWSHGNSPLHF.

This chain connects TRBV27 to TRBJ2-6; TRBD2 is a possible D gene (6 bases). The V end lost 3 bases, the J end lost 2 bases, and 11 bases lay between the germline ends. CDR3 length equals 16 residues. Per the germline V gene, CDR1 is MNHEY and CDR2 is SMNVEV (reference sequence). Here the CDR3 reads CASSFPSGAGANVLTF. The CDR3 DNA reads TGTGCCAGCAGTTTTCCCTCGGGGGCTGGGGCCAACGTCCTGACTTTC.

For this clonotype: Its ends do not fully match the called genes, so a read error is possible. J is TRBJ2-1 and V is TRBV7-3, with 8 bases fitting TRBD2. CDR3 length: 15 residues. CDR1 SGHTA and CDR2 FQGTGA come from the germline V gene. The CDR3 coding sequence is TGTGCCAGCAGCGCCAGTAGCGGGGCCTACAATGGGCAGTTCTTC. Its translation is CASSASSGAYNGQFF.

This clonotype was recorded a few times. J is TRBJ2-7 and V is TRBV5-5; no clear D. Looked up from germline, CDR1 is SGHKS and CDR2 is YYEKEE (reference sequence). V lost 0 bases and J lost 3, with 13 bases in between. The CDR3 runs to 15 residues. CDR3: CASSLASGSFYEQYF. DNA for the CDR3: TGTGCCAGCAGCTTGGCATCTGGGTCCTTCTACGAGCAGTACTTC.

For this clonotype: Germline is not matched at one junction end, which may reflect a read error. CDR3 nucleotide sequence: TGTGCCAGCAGTTTAAGGGACAGGGGGAGGGTAAGGGCAGATATGCAGTATTTT. The encoded protein is CASSLRDRGRVRADMQYF. The chain carries TRBV12-3 or TRBV12-4 and TRBJ2-3; 11 bases line up with TRBD1. The CDR3 loop spans 18 amino acids.

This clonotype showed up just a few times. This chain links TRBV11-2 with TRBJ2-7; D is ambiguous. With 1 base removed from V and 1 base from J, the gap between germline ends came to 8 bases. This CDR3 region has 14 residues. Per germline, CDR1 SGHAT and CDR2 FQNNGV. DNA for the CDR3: TGTGCCAGCAGCTTAGCCATTACGTCCTACGAGCAGTACTTC. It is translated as CASSLAITSYEQYF.

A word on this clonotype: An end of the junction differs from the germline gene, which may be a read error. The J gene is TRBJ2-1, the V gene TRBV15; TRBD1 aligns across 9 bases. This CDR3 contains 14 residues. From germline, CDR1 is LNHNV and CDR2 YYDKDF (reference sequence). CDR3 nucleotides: TGTGCCACCAGCAGAGTGGACAGGGGTAATGAGCGGTTCTTC. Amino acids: CATSRVDRGNERFF.

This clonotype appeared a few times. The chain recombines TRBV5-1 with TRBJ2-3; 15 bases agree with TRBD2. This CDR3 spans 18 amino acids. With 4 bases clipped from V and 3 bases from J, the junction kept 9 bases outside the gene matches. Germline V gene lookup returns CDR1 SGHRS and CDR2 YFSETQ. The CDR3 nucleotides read TGCGCCAGCAGCACGGGGACTAGCGGGAGGTCTGTGACAGATACGCAGTATTTT. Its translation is CASSTGTSGRSVTDTQYF.

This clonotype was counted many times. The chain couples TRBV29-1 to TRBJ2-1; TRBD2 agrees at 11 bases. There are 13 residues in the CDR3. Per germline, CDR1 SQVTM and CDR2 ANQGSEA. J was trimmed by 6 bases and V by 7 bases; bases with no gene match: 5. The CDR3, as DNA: TGCAGCGCCGTAGCGGGAGGGCCCAATGAGCAGTTCTTC. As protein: CSAVAGGPNEQFF.

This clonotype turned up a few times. CDR3: CAISEQGYTYEQYF. CDR3 bases: TGTGCCATCAGTGAACAGGGATATACCTACGAGCAGTACTTC. The V gene is TRBV10-3, the J gene TRBJ2-7, with D tentatively TRBD1 (6 bases). The CDR3 runs 14 residues. V gave up 3 bases and J gave up 2 bases, with 11 bases separating them. Germline V gene sequence: CDR1 ENHRY, CDR2 SYGVKD.

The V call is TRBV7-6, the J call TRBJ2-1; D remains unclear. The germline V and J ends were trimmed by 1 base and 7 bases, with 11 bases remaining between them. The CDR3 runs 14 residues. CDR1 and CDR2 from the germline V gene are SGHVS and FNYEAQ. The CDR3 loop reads CASSLDWASNEQFF. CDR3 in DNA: TGTGCCAGCAGCTTAGATTGGGCATCGAATGAGCAGTTCTTC.